Below, one TCR beta chain is given with its context. The antigen is undetermined. Trimming removed 9 bases from V and 8 bases from J, with 17 bases in between. The CDR3 has 13 amino acids. The germline V gene encodes CDR1 MNHEY and CDR2 SVGAGI. These data originate in a study of T cells in tuberculosis. Overall study results and limits: Selection depended on which cryopreserved specimens were available. Active tuberculosis TCR-alpha repertoires lay closer to GMM-specific TCRs than IGRA-negative controls, suggesting clonal expansion. Using the GMM-specific repertoire gave around 87% accuracy versus roughly 68% with motifs.

Described time point: new active TB diagnosis, blood taken before or within 7 days of starting treatment. Patients were newly diagnosed, HIV-seronegative, and aged 18 or older. Profiled with immunoSEQ multiplex PCR; TCRdb holds only in-frame clones, not every one. The sample lists about 33,000 clones; nearly 90% were seen once. The specimen was PBMCs, collected at tuberculosis diagnosis. The chain employs TRBV6-5 and TRBJ2-1; no firm D call. The receptor comes from an adult with tuberculosis. CDR3 amino acids: CASSRRPGHEQFF. Written as DNA, the CDR3 is TGTGCCAGTTCCCGCCGGCCTGGGCATGAGCAGTTCTTC.